This TCR beta chain was recorded in a study of T cells after posttransplantation cyclophosphamide. Some clones are missing from TCRdb's copy, which holds only in-frame ones; the method was immunoSEQ multiplex PCR. The sample lists 6,000 or so clones, about 79% occurring once. Cyclophosphamide on days +3 and +4 followed busulfan-fludarabine conditioning and a marrow graft. Per germline, CDR1 MNHNS and CDR2 SASEGT. J was trimmed by 6 bases and V by 1 base; bases with no gene match: 13. This CDR3 is built from 18 residues. The source was CD4+ T cells sorted from blood, collected roughly 340 days after allogeneic stem cell transplant with posttransplant cyclophosphamide. The receptor's source is a male patient aged 45-60 years who received an allogeneic stem cell transplant from a related donor and was CMV-positive. Some T cells could come from the graft donor. This chain links TRBV6-1 with TRBJ2-1; 9 bases agree with TRBD1. The CDR3 reads CASSEVIRGTGFVNEQFF. CDR3 DNA sequence: TGTGCCAGCAGTGAAGTGATACGTGGGACAGGGTTCGTCAATGAGCAGTTCTTC.